Here is one T cell receptor (beta chain) with its context. The data belong to a study of OX40 agonist ivuxolimab in advanced cancers. The repertoire was sequenced with immunoSEQ multiplex PCR; TCRdb's copy has only in-frame clones and lacks some. The sample gives some 60,000 clones, around 87% of which show up once; more than 4.5% is in the top ten. The TCR sequence derives from an adult with an advanced solid tumor such as melanoma, head and neck, liver or kidney cancer. The specimen comprised CD4+ or CD8+ T cells sorted from blood, sampled in a trial of the OX40 agonist ivuxolimab.

DNA of the CDR3: TGTGCCAGCAGCATTGACGGGACACACAAAAACATTCAGTACTTC. It specifies CASSIDGTHKNIQYF. The rearrangement uses TRBV9 and TRBJ2-4; TRBD1 is a possible D gene (6 bases). Trimming removed 4 bases at V and 3 bases at J, with 14 bases between. This CDR3 comprises 15 residues. Per germline, CDR1 SGDLS and CDR2 YYNGEE.